The 21 T cell receptor beta chains presented below share a single source sample, sequenced in a study of CD8 T cells in ankylosing spondylitis. Study conclusions and caveats: Characteristic, it appeared, of ankylosing spondylitis blood was a TCR beta motif of fewer than 10 highly homologous variants.

What these receptors recognize is not known. MiXCR, applied by TCRdb to the 5' RACE reads, yields one record per CDR3 protein. The table has 350,000 or so distinct CDR3 sequences, approximately 8% seen once. Sequences were obtained from blood, either unsorted or a sorted T cell fraction (not recorded which). The receptors shown here come from a male donor with ankylosing spondylitis.

This chain uses TRBV12-3 or TRBV12-4 with TRBJ2-7, with unresolved D. This CDR3 is 12 amino acids long. Trimming pared 6 bases from V and 6 bases from J, leaving 12 bases between. The CDR3: CASSYALGEQYF. The CDR3 DNA sequence: TGTGCCAGCAGCTACGCCCTCGGCGAGCAGTACTTC.

V gene TRBV11-2 combines with J gene TRBJ1-2, with D hard to call. Germline V CDR1 and CDR2: SGHAT, FQNNGV. There are 14 residues in the CDR3. Trimming took 3 bases from V and 3 from J, leaving 11 bases between them. The CDR3 nucleotides read TGTGCCAGCAGCTTCGGCGGGATGGACTATGGCTACACCTTC. This encodes CASSFGGMDYGYTF.

This chain links TRBV5-5 with TRBJ2-5; D is unresolved. The CDR3 consists of 15 residues. V lost 4 bases, J lost 2 bases, and 15 bases lay in between. CDR1 is SGHKS and CDR2 is YYEKEE in the germline V gene (reference sequence). The DNA for the CDR3 is TGTGCCAGCAGCGTGACCCTGGCCCTACAAGAGACCCAGTACTTC. Translation: CASSVTLALQETQYF. The variable domain in full, with the rest retrieved from reference TRBV5-5 and TRBJ2-5, is DAGVTQSPTHLIKTRGQQVTLRCSPISGHKSVSWYQQVLGQGPQFIFQYYEKEERGRGNFPDRFSARQFPNYSSELNVNALLLGDSALYLCASSVTLALQETQYFGPGTRLLVL.

The chain has TRBV14 and TRBJ2-1; 7 bases line up with TRBD2. The J segment lost 14 bases and the V segment lost 10 bases, leaving 20 bases of the junction unmatched. The CDR3 contains 14 residues. Germline-derived CDR1 and CDR2 are SGHDN and FVKESK. This CDR3 reads CATENGLVGSGKFF. The CDR3, as DNA: TGTGCCACGGAGAATGGACTAGTTGGGTCCGGAAAGTTCTTC.

This clonotype was counted between two and nine times. The CDR3 DNA is TGTGCCAGCAGTTTAACTAGCGGGAATGAGCAGTTCTTC. Residues: CASSLTSGNEQFF. The chain combines TRBV6-5 with TRBJ2-1, with TRBD2 identical over 9 bases. CDR3 size: 13 residues. V was pared by 4 bases and J by 7 bases, with 2 bases of the junction left unmatched. Germline CDR1 is MNHEY and CDR2 is SVGAGI.

This clonotype was observed a few times. The chain carries TRBV28 and TRBJ2-1; D may be TRBD2 (5 bases). V was shortened by 2 bases and J by 9 bases, with 11 bases between the two germline ends. This CDR3 contains 13 residues. CDR1 is MDHEN, CDR2 SYDVKM, per germline. The CDR3 sequence: CASSLPRDGEQFF. The CDR3 DNA sequence: TGTGCCAGCAGTTTACCCCGGGATGGTGAGCAGTTCTTC.

This chain links TRBV18 with TRBJ2-1, with D possibly TRBD2 on 5 matching bases. This CDR3 has 14 residues. Trimming shortened V by 4 bases and J by 4 bases, and 11 bases separated the two germline ends. From germline, CDR1 is KGHSH and CDR2 LQKENI. CDR3 amino acids: CASSQGGQYNEQFF. The CDR3 DNA follows: TGTGCCAGCTCACAAGGAGGCCAGTACAATGAGCAGTTCTTC.

V usage is TRBV9 and J usage is TRBJ2-1, with 15 bases that match TRBD2. Germline V CDR1 and CDR2: SGDLS, YYNGEE. The CDR3 covers 17 residues. V lost 4 bases to trimming and J lost 5 bases; unmatched junction nucleotides: 7. The CDR3, as DNA: TGTGCCAGCAGCTCCGGACTAGCGGGAGGGAGGGACAATGAGCAGTTCTTC. It encodes CASSSGLAGGRDNEQFF.

In this sample, this clonotype turned up a few times. V usage is TRBV20-1 and J usage is TRBJ2-5; 8 bases map to TRBD1. Germline V lookup: CDR1 DFQATT, CDR2 SNEGSKA (reference sequence). After removal of 2 bases from V and 4 bases from J, the junction contained 6 bases not matched to a gene. The CDR3 runs to 14 residues. CDR3 sequence (DNA): TGCAGTGCTAGACCGGACAGGGATAGAGAGACCCAGTACTTC. Translation gives CSARPDRDRETQYF.

This clonotype has more than one count but fewer than ten. The V gene is TRBV29-1, the J gene TRBJ2-1; 7 bases map to TRBD1. The CDR3 spans 15 residues. Germline V CDR1 and CDR2: SQVTM, ANQGSEA. V lost 7 bases, J lost 0 bases, and 9 bases stayed unmatched. The CDR3 DNA sequence: TGCAGCGGTGCAGGGGGTAGAAGCTCCTACAATGAGCAGTTCTTC. Its translation: CSGAGGRSSYNEQFF.

This clonotype was seen only a few times. This chain connects TRBV29-1 to TRBJ2-5; 7 positions agree with TRBD2. The CDR3 totals 13 residues. Germline CDR1 and CDR2: SQVTM and ANQGSEA. The V and J ends lost 5 bases and 4 bases, in that order; junction bases with no gene match: 7. CDR3 in amino acids: CSVNGGRTETQYF. The CDR3 DNA reads TGCAGCGTTAACGGGGGGAGGACAGAGACCCAGTACTTC.

The V call is TRBV20-1, the J call TRBJ2-7; tentative D call: TRBD1 (5 bases). The CDR3 has 12 amino acids. Germline V gene sequence: CDR1 DFQATT, CDR2 SNEGSKA (reference sequence). Trimming took off 6 bases at V and 2 bases at J, with 11 bases between the two ends. The CDR3 loop is CSALDRAYEQYF. The CDR3 region has the DNA TGCAGTGCCCTTGACAGAGCCTACGAGCAGTACTTC.

This clonotype showed up many times. The chain joins TRBV2 to TRBJ2-2, with 9 bases aligning to TRBD1. This CDR3 has 14 residues. The trim removed 8 bases at V and 6 bases at J, leaving 7 bases unmatched. From germline, CDR1 is SNHLY and CDR2 FYNNEI. The CDR3 protein is CASSGQGPPGELFF. The CDR3 nucleotides read TGTGCCAGCTCGGGACAGGGCCCTCCCGGGGAGCTGTTTTTT.

This chain connects TRBV5-1 to TRBJ2-2; 9 bases are shared with TRBD2. Germline V gene lookup returns CDR1 SGHRS and CDR2 YFSETQ. The CDR3 length is 16 residues. The junction had 10 bases not matched to a gene; V was cut back by 5 bases and J by 5 bases. CDR3 nucleotide sequence: TGCGCCAGCAGTCAAGAGGGACTAGCAGGGACCGGGGAGCTGTTTTTT. Its translation is CASSQEGLAGTGELFF.

This sequence joins TRBV14 and TRBJ2-1; D is unresolved. The CDR3 has 16 residues. The ends were cut back, 5 bases at V and 0 bases at J, with 14 bases in the middle. Germline V gives CDR1 SGHDN, CDR2 FVKESK. CDR3 DNA sequence: TGTGCCAGCAGCTACTTTTTTAAAAGCTCCTACAATGAGCAGTTCTTC. Translating gives CASSYFFKSSYNEQFF.

This clonotype was recorded at least ten times. The V gene is TRBV7-9, the J gene TRBJ2-1; tentative D call: TRBD2 (6 bases). Per the germline V gene, CDR1 is SEHNR and CDR2 is FQNEAQ (reference sequence). This CDR3 comprises 12 residues. Deletions cut 5 bases from V and 8 bases from J, with 10 bases between. Here the CDR3 reads CASSPGVDEQFF. The CDR3 bases are TGTGCCAGCAGCCCGGGAGTGGATGAGCAGTTCTTC.

This clonotype came up a few times. This chain uses TRBV4-1 with TRBJ2-3; tentatively, D is TRBD2 (5 bases). The CDR3 is made up of 15 amino acids. Trimming removed 4 bases from V and 0 bases from J, with 11 bases in between. Germline assignment: CDR1 MGHRA and CDR2 YSYEKL. In DNA form, the CDR3 reads TGCGCCAGCAGCCTAAGTAGCGCTAGCACAGATACGCAGTATTTT. Encoded protein: CASSLSSASTDTQYF.

The gene calls are TRBV29-1 and TRBJ2-3, with 10 bases that match TRBD2. The CDR3 has 15 amino acids. The trim removed 8 bases at V and 0 bases at J, leaving 8 bases unmatched. The germline gives CDR1 SQVTM, CDR2 ANQGSEA. The CDR3, as DNA: TGCAGCATAAGCATGACTAGCGGGAGCACAGATACGCAGTATTTT. Encoded protein: CSISMTSGSTDTQYF.

This chain connects TRBV5-1 to TRBJ2-1, with D tentatively TRBD2 (5 bases). CDR3 size: 16 residues. The ends were cut back, 1 base at V and 2 bases at J, with 13 bases in the middle. The germline gives CDR1 SGHRS, CDR2 YFSETQ. CDR3 in DNA: TGCGCCAGCAGCTTGACTACTAGAAACACCTACAATGAGCAGTTCTTC. This sequence encodes CASSLTTRNTYNEQFF. The full variable domain, completed using reference TRBV5-1 and TRBJ2-1, is KAGVTQTPRYLIKTRGQQVTLSCSPISGHRSVSWYQQTPGQGLQFLFEYFSETQRNKGNFPGRFSGRQFSNSRSEMNVSTLELGDSALYLCASSLTTRNTYNEQFFGPGTRLTVL.

In this sample, this clonotype turned up many times. The chain uses TRBV5-6 and TRBJ2-7; 10 bases are shared with TRBD1. V lost 2 bases, J lost 3 bases, and 11 bases stayed unmatched. The germline gives CDR1 SGHDT, CDR2 YYEEEE. CDR3 length equals 17 residues. The CDR3 coding sequence is TGTGCCAGCAGCTTTTTCGGGGTTGGGACAGGGGTCTACGAGCAGTACTTC. As protein: CASSFFGVGTGVYEQYF. The full variable domain, its missing parts supplied by reference TRBV5-6 and TRBJ2-7, is DAGVTQSPTHLIKTRGQQVTLRCSPKSGHDTVSWYQQALGQGPQFIFQYYEEEERQRGNFPDRFSGHQFPNYSSELNVNALLLGDSALYLCASSFFGVGTGVYEQYFGPGTRLTVT.

This clonotype appeared many times. The DNA for the CDR3 is TGTGCCAGCTCACCAATCCGTCGTGGGAGAGAGCAGTACTTC. This codes for CASSPIRRGREQYF. The chain employs TRBV18 and TRBJ2-7, with D possibly TRBD2 on 5 matching bases. Per germline, CDR1 KGHSH and CDR2 LQKENI. V was clipped by 2 bases and J by 7 bases, with 15 bases between them. This CDR3 region has 14 residues.